These 24 T cell receptor beta chains were all obtained from the same sample, sequenced in a study of blood T cell repertoires in COVID-19. Here immunoSEQ multiplex PCR was the method, and the copy in TCRdb shows in-frame clones only, minus some. The sample lists fewer than 300,000 clones; roughly 84% were seen once. The sample was peripheral blood. Source of these receptors: a human donor with COVID-19, enrolled during active disease. The donor label of this sample is uncertain.

This chain uses TRBV15 with TRBJ2-1, with TRBD2 matching over 11 bases. The CDR3 length is 16 residues. Germline lookup yields CDR1 LNHNV and CDR2 YYDKDF (reference sequence). With 3 bases clipped from V and 2 bases from J, the junction kept 3 bases outside the gene matches. In nucleotides, the CDR3 is TGTGCCACCAGCAGCGGTAGCGGGAGGGCCTACAATGAGCAGTTCTTC. It yields the protein CATSSGSGRAYNEQFF.

The V gene is TRBV5-1, the J gene TRBJ2-6, with D perhaps TRBD1 (6 bases). The germline V gene encodes CDR1 SGHRS and CDR2 YFSETQ. Trimming shortened V by 2 bases and J by 0 bases, and 12 bases separated the two germline ends. CDR3 length: 17 amino acids. The CDR3 nucleotides are TGCGCCAGCAGCTTTCGGACAGTGAGCTCTGGGGCCAACGTCCTGACTTTC. Protein: CASSFRTVSSGANVLTF.

Ten or more counts support this clone. The V gene is TRBV9, the J gene TRBJ2-3, with D unresolved. Germline CDR1 is SGDLS and CDR2 is YYNGEE. Trimming shortened V by 1 base and J by 3 bases, and 15 bases separated the two germline ends. CDR3 length equals 16 residues. The CDR3 protein is CASSVNEALETDTQYF. Written as DNA, the CDR3 is TGTGCCAGCAGCGTAAATGAGGCACTGGAGACAGATACGCAGTATTTT.

V gene TRBV27 combines with J gene TRBJ1-3, with D perhaps matching TRBD1 (5 bases). V was shortened by 5 bases and J by 4 bases, with 9 bases between the two germline ends. The germline gives CDR1 MNHEY, CDR2 SMNVEV (reference sequence). This CDR3 contains 13 residues. The DNA for the CDR3 is TGTGCCAGCAGTCAGGGTTCCGGAAACACCATATATTTT. This codes for CASSQGSGNTIYF.

V gene TRBV25-1 combines with J gene TRBJ1-2; 7 bases map to TRBD1. V lost 8 bases and J lost 4; bases outside the gene matches: 10. CDR1 and CDR2 from the germline V gene are MGHDK and SYGVNS. The CDR3 contains 14 residues. CDR3 residues: CASRSPGQLYGYTF. The CDR3 DNA is TGTGCCAGCCGCTCCCCGGGACAGCTCTATGGCTACACCTTC.

V is TRBV19 and J is TRBJ1-2; 10 positions match TRBD1. Germline assignment: CDR1 LNHDA and CDR2 SQIVND (reference sequence). With V trimmed by 7 bases and J by 7 bases, 12 bases remained unmatched. The CDR3 covers 15 residues. CDR3 nucleotide sequence: TGTGCCAGTACGCTCTTACCGGGACAGGGGTTTGGCTACACCTTC. Translated: CASTLLPGQGFGYTF.

The chain uses TRBV9 and TRBJ2-5; tentative D call: TRBD1 (7 bases). From germline, CDR1 is SGDLS and CDR2 YYNGEE. The CDR3 has 17 amino acids. Trimming stripped 4 bases from V and 4 bases from J, with 23 bases between. CDR3 coding DNA: TGTGCCAGCAGCCTCAGAGGGCAGGGGGGAGGTATAGAGACCCAGTACTTC. It encodes CASSLRGQGGGIETQYF.

This clone came up once. The rearrangement joins TRBV5-1 to TRBJ1-4, with D unresolved. This CDR3 region has 14 residues. From germline, CDR1 is SGHRS and CDR2 YFSETQ. The V gene lost 3 bases and the J gene lost 6 bases, with 12 bases spanning the gap. CDR3 in amino acids: CASSSRGGDEKLFF. For the CDR3, the DNA is TGCGCCAGCAGCTCGCGAGGCGGAGATGAAAAACTGTTTTTT.

The rearrangement joins TRBV9 to TRBJ2-1; D uncertain. The CDR3 runs to 12 residues. Germline V gives CDR1 SGDLS, CDR2 YYNGEE. V lost 0 bases and J 10 bases, leaving 8 bases between the germline ends. CDR3 in amino acids: CASSVVLTEQFF. DNA of the CDR3: TGTGCCAGCAGCGTAGTCTTGACAGAGCAGTTCTTC.

The chain couples TRBV30 to TRBJ1-5, with 11 bases that match TRBD1. Germline V gene sequence: CDR1 GTSNPN, CDR2 SVGIG (reference sequence). The CDR3 runs to 15 residues. Trimming took 2 bases from V and 5 from J; bases not matched to a gene: 5. The CDR3 spells CAWSPGTGGHQPQHF. The CDR3 nucleotides are TGTGCCTGGAGTCCAGGGACAGGGGGTCATCAGCCCCAGCATTTT. Drawing the rest from reference TRBV30 and TRBJ1-5, the complete variable domain is SQTIHQWPATLVQPVGSPLSLECTVEGTSNPNLYWYRQAAGRGLQLLFYSVGIGQISSEVPQNLSASRPQDRQFILSSKKLLLSDSGFYLCAWSPGTGGHQPQHFGDGTRLSIL.

The rearrangement joins TRBV29-1 to TRBJ2-1; 15 nucleotides line up with TRBD2. V trimming: 0 bases; J trimming: 10 bases; junction bases outside the gene matches: 4. Germline CDR1 is SQVTM and CDR2 is ANQGSEA. The CDR3 sequence is 15 residues long. CDR3 region: CSVEDWTSGRGEQFF. CDR3 sequence (DNA): TGCAGCGTTGAAGACTGGACTAGCGGGAGGGGGGAGCAGTTCTTC.

Comment on this clone: At the DNA level, this CDR3 is encoded by other sequences in the same sample as well. The chain recombines TRBV6-5 with TRBJ2-7; 10 nucleotides agree with TRBD1. The V segment lost 4 bases and the J segment 5 bases; nucleotides outside the gene matches: 11. Germline V lookup: CDR1 MNHEY, CDR2 SVGAGI. The CDR3 is made up of 16 amino acids. CDR3 loop: CASSSHRTGGTNEQYF. CDR3 nucleotide sequence: TGTGCCAGCAGTTCCCACAGGACAGGGGGAACGAACGAGCAGTACTTC.

The chain is built from TRBV6-1 and TRBJ2-3; no clear D gene. V dropped 3 bases and J dropped 3 bases, with 10 bases sitting between them. CDR1 is MNHNS and CDR2 is SASEGT in the germline V gene. This CDR3 spans 14 amino acids. Written as DNA, the CDR3 is TGTGCCAGCAGTGAGTTCGTGGCAACAGATACGCAGTATTTT. Translating gives CASSEFVATDTQYF.

The chain is built from TRBV20-1 and TRBJ2-7; tentative D call: TRBD2 (5 bases). Trimming pared 3 bases from V and 4 bases from J, leaving 13 bases between. The germline gives CDR1 DFQATT, CDR2 SNEGSKA (reference sequence). The CDR3 totals 13 residues. The CDR3 DNA reads TGCAGTGCTAGTCGCGGAGGCCGGTACGAGCAGTACTTC. Encoded protein: CSASRGGRYEQYF.

The chain combines TRBV9 with TRBJ1-1, with 8 positions matching TRBD1. J was trimmed by 7 bases and V by 0 bases; bases with no gene match: 11. Germline CDR1 and CDR2: SGDLS and YYNGEE. The CDR3 extends over 16 amino acids. CDR3 DNA sequence: TGTGCCAGCAGCGTAGGGTCGGACAGGGAACAGAGTGAAGCTTTCTTT. Encoded protein: CASSVGSDREQSEAFF.

The genes are TRBV19 and TRBJ2-1; TRBD2 matches 10 bases. V was pared by 0 bases and J by 6 bases, with 8 bases of the junction left unmatched. The CDR3 consists of 17 residues. Germline CDR1 reads LNHDA; CDR2 reads SQIVND (reference sequence). The chain's CDR3 is CASSIDGAGGISNEQFF. CDR3 sequence (DNA): TGTGCCAGTAGTATAGATGGAGCGGGAGGGATCTCCAATGAGCAGTTCTTC.

J is TRBJ2-1 and V is TRBV7-2, with 9 bases matching TRBD1. Trimming removed 5 bases from V and 9 bases from J; junction bases left unmatched: 5. Germline CDR1 reads SGHTA; CDR2 reads FQGNSA. CDR3 length: 13 amino acids. This chain's CDR3 is CASSADRGGEQFF. CDR3 DNA: TGTGCCAGCAGCGCAGACAGGGGGGGTGAGCAGTTCTTC.

The chain carries TRBV19 and TRBJ2-3, with 13 bases lining up with TRBD2. CDR1 LNHDA and CDR2 SQIVND come from the germline V gene (reference sequence). This CDR3 comprises 19 residues. V lost 4 bases, J lost 5 bases, and 15 bases stayed unmatched. CDR3 sequence (DNA): TGTGCCAGTAGTAGCGGACTAGCGGGAGAGGAGGGGCCAGTAGATACGCAGTATTTT. Amino acids: CASSSGLAGEEGPVDTQYF.

The rearrangement uses TRBV15 and TRBJ2-1; D is uncertain. The CDR3 has 13 amino acids. The germline V gene encodes CDR1 LNHNV and CDR2 YYDKDF (reference sequence). V shed 1 base and J shed 12 bases, with 13 bases lying between them. CDR3 DNA: TGTGCCACCAGCAGAGGTGTCACGGTGAGGCAGTTCTTC. This sequence encodes CATSRGVTVRQFF.

The chain joins TRBV7-2 to TRBJ2-1; D is perhaps TRBD2 (6 bases). This CDR3 is built from 15 residues. The germline CDR1 and CDR2 sequences are SGHTA and FQGNSA. V lost 2 bases to trimming and J lost 3 bases, with 11 bases between them. The CDR3 is CASSLYAGNYNEQFF. The CDR3 bases are TGTGCCAGCAGCTTATACGCGGGGAACTACAATGAGCAGTTCTTC.

V and J are TRBV6-5 and TRBJ1-5, with TRBD1 matching 8 bases. The V gene end was trimmed by 8 bases and the J gene end by 2 bases; junction bases not matched to a gene: 2. The CDR3 runs 13 residues. Germline V gives CDR1 MNHEY, CDR2 SVGAGI. The chain's CDR3 is CASQTGGNQPQHF. DNA for the CDR3: TGTGCCAGCCAGACAGGGGGCAATCAGCCCCAGCATTTT.

The chain is built from TRBV20-1 and TRBJ2-4, with D hard to call. The germline V gene encodes CDR1 DFQATT and CDR2 SNEGSKA (reference sequence). The CDR3 extends over 12 amino acids. V was clipped by 3 bases and J by 4 bases, with 7 bases between them. As DNA, the CDR3 is TGCAGTGCTAGTTGGCAGAAAAACATTCAGTACTTC. This codes for CSASWQKNIQYF.

This chain connects TRBV7-9 to TRBJ2-3, with D possibly being TRBD2 (5 bases). Between the trimmed V and J ends, which lost 1 base and 0 bases, there was a span of 11 bases. The CDR3 is 16 residues long. Germline V lookup: CDR1 SEHNR, CDR2 FQNEAQ (reference sequence). The CDR3 DNA reads as TGTGCCAGCAGCTTAGGAGGGAGAAGGAGCACAGATACGCAGTATTTT. As protein: CASSLGGRRSTDTQYF.

The chain uses TRBV28 and TRBJ1-1, with TRBD1 identical over 7 bases. The CDR3 consists of 16 residues. Germline V gene data show CDR1 as MDHEN and CDR2 as SYDVKM. J lost 3 bases, V lost 3 bases, and 10 bases had no gene match. The CDR3 reads CASSFDREIFDTEAFF. The DNA of the CDR3 is TGTGCCAGCAGTTTTGACAGGGAGATTTTTGACACTGAAGCTTTCTTT.